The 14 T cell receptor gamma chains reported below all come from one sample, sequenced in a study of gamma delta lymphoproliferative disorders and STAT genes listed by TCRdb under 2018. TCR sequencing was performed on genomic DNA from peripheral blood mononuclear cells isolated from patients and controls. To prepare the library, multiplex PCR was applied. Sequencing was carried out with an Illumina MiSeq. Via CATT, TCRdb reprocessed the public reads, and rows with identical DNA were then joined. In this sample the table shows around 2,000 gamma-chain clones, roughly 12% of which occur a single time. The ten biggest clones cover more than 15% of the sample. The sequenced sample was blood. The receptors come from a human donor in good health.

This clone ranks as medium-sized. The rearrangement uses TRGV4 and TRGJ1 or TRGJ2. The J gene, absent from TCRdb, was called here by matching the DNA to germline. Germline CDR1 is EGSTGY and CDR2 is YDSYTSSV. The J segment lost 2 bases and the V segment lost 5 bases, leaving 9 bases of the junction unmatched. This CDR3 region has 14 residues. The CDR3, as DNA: TGTGCCACCTGGGTGGGTCCTGATTATTATAAGAAACTCTTT. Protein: CATWVGPDYYKKLF.

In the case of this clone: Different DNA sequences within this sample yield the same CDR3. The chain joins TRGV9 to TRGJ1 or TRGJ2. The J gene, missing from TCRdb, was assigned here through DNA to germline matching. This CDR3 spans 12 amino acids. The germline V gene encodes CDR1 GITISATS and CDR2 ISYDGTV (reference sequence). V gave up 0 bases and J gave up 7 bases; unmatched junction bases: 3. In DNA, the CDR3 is TGTGCCTTGTGGGAGGTGGACTATAAGAAACTCTTT. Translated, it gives CALWEVDYKKLF.

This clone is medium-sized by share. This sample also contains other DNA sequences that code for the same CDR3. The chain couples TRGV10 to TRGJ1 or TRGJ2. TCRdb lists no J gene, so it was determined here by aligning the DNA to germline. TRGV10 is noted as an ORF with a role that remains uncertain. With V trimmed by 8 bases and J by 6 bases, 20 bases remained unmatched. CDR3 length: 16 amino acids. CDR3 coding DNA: TGTGCTGCGTGGGATGCCCTAGCGGCGGATTTTTATAAGAAACTCTTT. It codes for CAAWDALAADFYKKLF.

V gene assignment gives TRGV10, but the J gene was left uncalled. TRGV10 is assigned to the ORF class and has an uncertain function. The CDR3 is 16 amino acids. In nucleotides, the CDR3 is TGTGCTGCGTGGGGTGGGGGGGATTGTCGGACAGTGGAACAACACTTC. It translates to CAAWGGGDCRTVEQHF.

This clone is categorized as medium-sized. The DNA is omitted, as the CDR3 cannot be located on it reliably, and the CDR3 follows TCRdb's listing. The CDR3 loop is CTTVPAGLEHPYYKKLF. The V segment is TRGV11, and no J call was made. TRGV11 is designated an ORF whose function remains uncertain. Counting both end residues, the CDR3 totals 17 amino acids.

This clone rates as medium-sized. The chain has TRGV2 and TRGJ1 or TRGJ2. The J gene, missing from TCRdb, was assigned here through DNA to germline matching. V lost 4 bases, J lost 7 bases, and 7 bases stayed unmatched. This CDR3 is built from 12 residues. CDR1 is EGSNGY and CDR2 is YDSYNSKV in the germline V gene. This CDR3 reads CATWEAGYKKLF. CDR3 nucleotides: TGTGCCACCTGGGAAGCCGGGTATAAGAAACTCTTT.

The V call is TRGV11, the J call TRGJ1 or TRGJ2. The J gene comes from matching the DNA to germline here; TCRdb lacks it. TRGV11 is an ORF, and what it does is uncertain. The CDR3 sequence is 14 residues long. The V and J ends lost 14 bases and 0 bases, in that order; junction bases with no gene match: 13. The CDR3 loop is CAYGSKGNYYKKLF. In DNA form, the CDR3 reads TGTGCCTATGGTTCCAAGGGGAATTATTATAAGAAACTCTTT.

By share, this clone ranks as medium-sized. CDR3 DNA: TGTGCCACCTGGGACGGCACCGCGACTATGGATTATAAGAAACTCTTT. Encoded protein: CATWDGTATMDYKKLF. This sequence joins TRGV3 and TRGJ1 or TRGJ2. No J gene is reported in TCRdb; it was inferred here by comparing the DNA with germline. Trimming removed 3 bases from V and 5 bases from J; junction bases left unmatched: 16. Germline lookup yields CDR1 VTNTFY and CDR2 YDVSTARD (reference sequence). This CDR3 is built from 16 residues.

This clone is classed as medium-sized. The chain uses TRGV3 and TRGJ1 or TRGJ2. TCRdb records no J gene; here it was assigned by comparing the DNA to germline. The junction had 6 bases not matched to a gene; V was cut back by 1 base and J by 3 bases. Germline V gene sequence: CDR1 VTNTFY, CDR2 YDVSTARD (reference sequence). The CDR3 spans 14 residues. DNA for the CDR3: TGTGCCACCTGGGACAGTCGTTGTTATTATAAGAAACTCTTT. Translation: CATWDSRCYYKKLF.

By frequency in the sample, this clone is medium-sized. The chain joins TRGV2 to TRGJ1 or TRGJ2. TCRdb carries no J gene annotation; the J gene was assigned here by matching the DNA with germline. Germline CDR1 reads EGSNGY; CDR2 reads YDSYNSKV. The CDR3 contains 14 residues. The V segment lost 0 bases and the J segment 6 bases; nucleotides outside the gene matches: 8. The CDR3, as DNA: TGTGCCACCTGGGACGGGCCGGGGGGTTATAAGAAACTCTTT. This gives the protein CATWDGPGGYKKLF.

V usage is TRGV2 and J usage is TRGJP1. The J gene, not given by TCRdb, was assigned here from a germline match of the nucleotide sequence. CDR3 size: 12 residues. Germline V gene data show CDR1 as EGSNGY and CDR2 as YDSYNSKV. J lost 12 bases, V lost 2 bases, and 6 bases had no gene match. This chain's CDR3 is CATWDEVGFKIF. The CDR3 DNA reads TGTGCCACCTGGGACGAAGTGGGGTTCAAGATATTT.

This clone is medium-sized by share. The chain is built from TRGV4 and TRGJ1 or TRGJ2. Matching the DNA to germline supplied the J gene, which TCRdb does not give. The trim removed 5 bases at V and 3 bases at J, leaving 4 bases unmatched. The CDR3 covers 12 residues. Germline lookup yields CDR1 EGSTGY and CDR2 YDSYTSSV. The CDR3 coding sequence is TGTGCCACCTGGGTTCGTTATTATAAGAAACTCTTT. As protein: CATWVRYYKKLF.

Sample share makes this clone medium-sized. The DNA for the CDR3 is TGTGCTGCGTGGGATTGCGCTTATAAGAAACTCTTT. This translates into CAAWDCAYKKLF. The rearrangement joins TRGV10 to TRGJ1 or TRGJ2. TCRdb is silent on the J gene; assignment here came from matching the DNA to germline. TRGV10 is classed as an ORF, of uncertain function. With 8 bases clipped from V and 6 bases from J, the junction kept 8 bases outside the gene matches. This CDR3 region has 12 residues.

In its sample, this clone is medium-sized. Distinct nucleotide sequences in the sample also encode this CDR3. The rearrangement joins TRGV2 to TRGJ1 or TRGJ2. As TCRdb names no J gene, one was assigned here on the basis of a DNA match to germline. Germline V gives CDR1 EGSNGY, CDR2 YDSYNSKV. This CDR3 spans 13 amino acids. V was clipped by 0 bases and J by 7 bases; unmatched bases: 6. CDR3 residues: CATWDGGGYKKLF. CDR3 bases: TGTGCCACCTGGGACGGGGGTGGATATAAGAAACTCTTT.